This TCR beta chain was recorded in a study of T cell responses to AZD1222 COVID-19 vaccine. Study-wide points: Clonal diversity may have been underestimated, and the donors were mostly white British, with more females than males. With dominance at 160-218 and 743-854, vaccine-associated CD4 TCRs spanned spike. Unmutated variant regions reportedly attract nearly half of all spike-specific TCRs.

Sequenced by immunoSEQ multiplex PCR; TCRdb stores in-frame clones only, minus some. The table records approximately 110,000 clones, about 88% of them present only once. A few counts support this clone. Its antigen is unidentified. V shed 4 bases and J 1 base; nucleotides not matched to a gene: 3. CDR3 length: 15 amino acids. Germline V lookup: CDR1 SGHTA, CDR2 FQGTGA. This TCR was recovered from an adult in good health. V usage is TRBV7-3 and J usage is TRBJ1-3; 8 bases match TRBD1. Sample: peripheral blood, taken on day 0 of AZD1222 vaccination. This chain's CDR3 is CASSSTGASGNTIYF. CDR3 bases: TGTGCCAGCAGCTCGACAGGGGCTTCTGGAAACACCATATATTTT.